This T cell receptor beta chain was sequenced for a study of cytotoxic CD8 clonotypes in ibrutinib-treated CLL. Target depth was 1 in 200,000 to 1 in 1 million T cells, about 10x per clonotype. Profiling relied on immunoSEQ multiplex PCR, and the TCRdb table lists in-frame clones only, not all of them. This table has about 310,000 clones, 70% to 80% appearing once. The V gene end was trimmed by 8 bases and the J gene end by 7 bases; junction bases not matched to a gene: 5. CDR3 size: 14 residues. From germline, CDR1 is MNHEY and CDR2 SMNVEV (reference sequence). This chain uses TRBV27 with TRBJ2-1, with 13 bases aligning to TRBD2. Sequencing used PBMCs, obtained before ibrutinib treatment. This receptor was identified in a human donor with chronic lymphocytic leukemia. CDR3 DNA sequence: TGTGCCAGCCGCTCGGGACTAGCGGGAAATGAGCAGTTCTTC. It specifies CASRSGLAGNEQFF.